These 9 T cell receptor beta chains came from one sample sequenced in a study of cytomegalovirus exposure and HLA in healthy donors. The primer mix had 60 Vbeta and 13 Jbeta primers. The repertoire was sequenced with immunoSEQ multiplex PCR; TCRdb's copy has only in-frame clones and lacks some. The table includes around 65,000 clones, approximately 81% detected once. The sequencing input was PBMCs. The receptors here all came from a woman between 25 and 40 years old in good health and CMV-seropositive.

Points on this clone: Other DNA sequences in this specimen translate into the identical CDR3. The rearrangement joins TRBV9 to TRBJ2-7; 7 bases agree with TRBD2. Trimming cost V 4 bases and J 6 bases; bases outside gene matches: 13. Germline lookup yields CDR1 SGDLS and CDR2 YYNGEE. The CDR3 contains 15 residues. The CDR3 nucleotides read TGTGCCAGCAGCCCTACTATTACTAGCGAAGGCGAGCAGTACTTC. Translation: CASSPTITSEGEQYF.

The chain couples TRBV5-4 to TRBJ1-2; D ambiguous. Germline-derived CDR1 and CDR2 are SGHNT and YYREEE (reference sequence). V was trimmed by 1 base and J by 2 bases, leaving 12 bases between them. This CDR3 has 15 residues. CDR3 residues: CASSLRLRSNYGYTF. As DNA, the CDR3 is TGTGCCAGCAGCTTGAGGTTAAGGAGCAACTATGGCTACACCTTC.

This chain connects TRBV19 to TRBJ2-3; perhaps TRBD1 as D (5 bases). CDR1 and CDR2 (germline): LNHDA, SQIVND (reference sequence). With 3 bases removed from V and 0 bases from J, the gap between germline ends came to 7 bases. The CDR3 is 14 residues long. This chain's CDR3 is CASSIRTSTDTQYF. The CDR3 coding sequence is TGTGCCAGTAGTATCCGGACAAGCACAGATACGCAGTATTTT.

The CDR3 spells CASISPGFGEQYF. CDR3 nucleotides: TGTGCCAGCATATCCCCAGGGTTCGGAGAGCAGTACTTC. The rearrangement uses TRBV27 and TRBJ2-7; maybe TRBD1 (5 bases). Trimming took off 7 bases at V and 7 bases at J, with 17 bases between the two ends. The CDR3 runs to 13 residues. CDR1 and CDR2 from the germline V gene are MNHEY and SMNVEV (reference sequence).

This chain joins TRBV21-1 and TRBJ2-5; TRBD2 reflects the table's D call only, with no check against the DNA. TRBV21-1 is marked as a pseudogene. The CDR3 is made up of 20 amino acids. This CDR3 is CASSKAGVFYSGSSQETQYF. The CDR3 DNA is TGTGCCAGCAGCAAAGCGGGGGTGTTCTATAGCGGGAGTTCGCAAGAGACCCAGTACTTC.

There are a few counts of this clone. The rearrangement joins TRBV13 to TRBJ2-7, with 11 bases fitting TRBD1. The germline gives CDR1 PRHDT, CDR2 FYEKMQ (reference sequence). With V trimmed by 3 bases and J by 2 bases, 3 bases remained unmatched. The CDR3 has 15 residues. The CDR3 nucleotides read TGTGCCAGCAGCTTGCCGGGACAGGGGGCCTACGAGCAGTACTTC. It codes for CASSLPGQGAYEQYF.

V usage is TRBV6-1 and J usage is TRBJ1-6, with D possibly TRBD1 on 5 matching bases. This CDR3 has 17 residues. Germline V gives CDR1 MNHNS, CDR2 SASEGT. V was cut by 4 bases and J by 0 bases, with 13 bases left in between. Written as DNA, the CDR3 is TGTGCCAGCAGTGGGGGCACCCCGAGCTCCTATAATTCACCCCTCCACTTT. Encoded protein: CASSGGTPSSYNSPLHF.

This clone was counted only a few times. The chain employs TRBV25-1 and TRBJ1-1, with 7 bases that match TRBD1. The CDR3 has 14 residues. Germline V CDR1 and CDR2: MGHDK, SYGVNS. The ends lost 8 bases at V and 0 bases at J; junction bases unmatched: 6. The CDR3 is CASRQGGMNTEAFF. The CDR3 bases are TGTGCCAGCCGACAGGGTGGGATGAACACTGAAGCTTTCTTT.

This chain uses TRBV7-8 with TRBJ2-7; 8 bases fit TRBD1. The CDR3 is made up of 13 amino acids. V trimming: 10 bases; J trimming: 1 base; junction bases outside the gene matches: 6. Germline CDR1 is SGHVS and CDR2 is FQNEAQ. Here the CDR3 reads CATQDRASYEQYF. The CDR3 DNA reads TGTGCCACCCAGGACAGGGCGTCCTACGAGCAGTACTTC.